Presented here are 14 T cell receptor beta chains from one specimen sequenced in a study of CD8 T cells in ankylosing spondylitis. Study-wide results and limits: Typical of ankylosing spondylitis blood, it appeared, was a TCR beta motif of eight highly homologous variants.

No cognate antigen is known for these TCRs. TCRdb called the 5' RACE reads again in MiXCR, with one record for every CDR3 protein. The sample has about 540,000 distinct CDR3 sequences, about an eighth seen once. Sequences were obtained from blood, either unsorted or a sorted T cell fraction (not recorded which). These receptors all come from a male donor with ankylosing spondylitis.

This chain connects TRBV6-1 to TRBJ2-1; 9 nucleotides align to TRBD1. The CDR3 loop spans 16 amino acids. With V trimmed by 2 bases and J by 7 bases, 9 bases remained unmatched. The germline gives CDR1 MNHNS, CDR2 SASEGT. CDR3 loop: CASSELHGTGWNEQFF. The DNA of the CDR3 is TGTGCCAGCAGTGAACTCCACGGGACAGGGTGGAATGAGCAGTTCTTC.

The chain links TRBV6-5 to TRBJ1-5; D unresolved. The CDR3 is made up of 13 amino acids. Trimming stripped 6 bases from V and 7 bases from J, with 13 bases between. Looked up from germline, CDR1 is MNHEY and CDR2 is SVGAGI. The CDR3 sequence is CASSIIEGQPQHF. Here the CDR3 DNA reads TGTGCCAGCAGCATAATCGAGGGACAGCCCCAGCATTTT.

In its sample, this clonotype was seen a few times. CDR3 sequence: CATSSLGKEEEKLFF. In nucleotides, the CDR3 is TGTGCCACCAGCAGCTTAGGGAAGGAGGAAGAAAAACTGTTTTTT. V usage is TRBV15 and J usage is TRBJ1-4; no clear D gene. The CDR3 is 15 residues long. Germline CDR1 LNHNV, CDR2 YYDKDF (reference sequence). V lost 3 bases and J 8 bases, leaving 16 bases between the germline ends.

The chain has TRBV6-1 and TRBJ1-1; D perhaps matches TRBD1 (5 bases). This CDR3 has 16 residues. The V and J ends lost 7 bases and 4 bases respectively, with 22 bases between them. Germline values: CDR1 MNHNS, CDR2 SASEGT. The CDR3 region is CASTQGGFGDSTEAFF. The CDR3 DNA sequence: TGTGCCAGCACCCAGGGCGGCTTTGGGGATAGCACTGAAGCTTTCTTT.

V and J are TRBV28 and TRBJ1-4, with D possibly matching TRBD1 (5 bases). Germline CDR1 and CDR2: MDHEN and SYDVKM. V dropped 4 bases and J dropped 5 bases, with 17 bases sitting between them. This CDR3 region has 16 residues. The CDR3 region has the DNA TGTGCCAGCAGTTCCCTTGGCGGGACTGAAAATGAAAAACTGTTTTTT. It codes for CASSSLGGTENEKLFF.

This clonotype appeared a few times. The chain joins TRBV28 to TRBJ1-5; D possibly corresponds to TRBD1 (5 bases). The V and J ends lost 5 bases and 3 bases respectively, with 29 bases between them. The CDR3 loop spans 20 amino acids. Germline values: CDR1 MDHEN, CDR2 SYDVKM. CDR3 amino acids: CASSKFTGLTDHTFNQPQHF. The CDR3 bases are TGTGCCAGCAGTAAGTTTACCGGATTGACAGATCATACCTTCAATCAGCCCCAGCATTTT.

This clonotype was detected ten times or more. The chain joins TRBV5-1 to TRBJ2-2; 8 nucleotides line up with TRBD1. The CDR3 has 15 residues. Germline assignment: CDR1 SGHRS and CDR2 YFSETQ. The J segment lost 5 bases and the V segment lost 4 bases, leaving 7 bases of the junction unmatched. CDR3 residues: CASSPQGAGTGELFF. The CDR3 coding sequence is TGCGCCAGCAGCCCGCAGGGGGCAGGGACCGGGGAGCTGTTTTTT.

This chain links TRBV10-2 with TRBJ2-5, with TRBD2 matching 7 bases. This CDR3 spans 12 amino acids. Germline values: CDR1 WSHSY, CDR2 SAAADI. Unmatched junction bases numbered 2, after V lost 4 bases and J lost 6 bases. CDR3 region: CASSGGGKTQYF. CDR3 in DNA: TGCGCCAGCAGTGGGGGGGGGAAGACCCAGTACTTC.

This clonotype was seen a handful of times. J is TRBJ2-3 and V is TRBV5-5; 12 bases line up with TRBD2. Unmatched junction bases numbered 4, after V lost 1 base and J lost 4 bases. The germline gives CDR1 SGHKS, CDR2 YYEKEE (reference sequence). This CDR3 is 16 amino acids long. The CDR3 region has the DNA TGTGCCAGCAGCTTGTTGCTAGCGGGAGGGGCAGATACGCAGTATTTT. As protein: CASSLLLAGGADTQYF.

The sample holds many counts of this clonotype. V gene TRBV2 combines with J gene TRBJ1-1; D uncertain. Germline CDR1 reads SNHLY; CDR2 reads FYNNEI. Between the trimmed V and J ends, which lost 6 bases and 4 bases, there was a span of 9 bases. CDR3 length: 12 residues. CDR3 coding DNA: TGTGCCAGCAGAGTCTCTTCCACTGAAGCTTTCTTT. This gives the protein CASRVSSTEAFF.

The chain has TRBV9 and TRBJ2-1, with a tentative D call TRBD2 (6 bases). CDR1 and CDR2 from the germline V gene are SGDLS and YYNGEE. Trimming removed 6 bases at V and 4 bases at J, with 14 bases between. There are 14 residues in the CDR3. The CDR3 bases are TGTGCCAGCAAGAGAACGGGGGAATACAATGAGCAGTTCTTC. Its translation: CASKRTGEYNEQFF.

This sequence joins TRBV20-1 and TRBJ2-3; D gene unclear. Germline V gene data show CDR1 as DFQATT and CDR2 as SNEGSKA (reference sequence). The germline V and J ends were trimmed by 6 bases and 1 base, with 14 bases remaining between them. The CDR3 loop spans 14 amino acids. The CDR3 protein is CSAPESTGTDTQYF. The CDR3 DNA follows: TGCAGTGCCCCGGAAAGCACGGGCACAGATACGCAGTATTTT.

This clonotype was detected ten times or more. The rearrangement joins TRBV12-3 or TRBV12-4 to TRBJ1-2, with D tentatively TRBD1 (6 bases). V was pared by 2 bases and J by 4 bases, with 17 bases between. This CDR3 has 16 residues. The CDR3 loop reads CASSLRTEAPIYGYTF. The CDR3 nucleotides read TGTGCCAGCAGTTTAAGGACAGAGGCCCCTATCTATGGCTACACCTTC.

This clonotype was detected ten times or more. The rearrangement links TRBV12-3 or TRBV12-4 to TRBJ2-2, with 13 bases fitting TRBD2. The CDR3 runs 17 residues. Germline trimming cut 7 bases from V and 0 bases from J; bases unmatched to any gene: 5. The CDR3 DNA is TGTGCCAGCACCCGACTAGCGGGAGGACCGAACACCGGGGAGCTGTTTTTT. Its translation is CASTRLAGGPNTGELFF.